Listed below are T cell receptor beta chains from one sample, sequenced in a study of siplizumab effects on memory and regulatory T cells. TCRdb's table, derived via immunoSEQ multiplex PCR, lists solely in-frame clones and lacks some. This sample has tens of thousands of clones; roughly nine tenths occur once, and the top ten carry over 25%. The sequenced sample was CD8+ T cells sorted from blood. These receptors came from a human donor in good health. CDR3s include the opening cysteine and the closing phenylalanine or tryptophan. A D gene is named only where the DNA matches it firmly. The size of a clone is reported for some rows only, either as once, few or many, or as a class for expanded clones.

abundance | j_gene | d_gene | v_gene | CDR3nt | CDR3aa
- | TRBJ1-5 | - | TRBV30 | TGTGCCTGGAGTGATTTACAGGGTGGCAATCAGCCCCAGCATTTT | CAWSDLQGGNQPQHF
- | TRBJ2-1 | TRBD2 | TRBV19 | TGTGCCAGTAGTTCTTCGGGGGGGTACAATGAGCAGTTCTTC | CASSSSGGYNEQFF
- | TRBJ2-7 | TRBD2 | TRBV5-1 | TGCGCCAGCAGCTTGGGGGCTAGCGGACCCTACGAGCAGTACTTC | CASSLGASGPYEQYF
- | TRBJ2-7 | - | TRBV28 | TGTGCCAGCAGTTTATTGGGCAGTCCCTACGAGCAGTACTTC | CASSLLGSPYEQYF
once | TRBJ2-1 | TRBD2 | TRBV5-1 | TGCGCCAGCAGCTCTTGGGGAGAGGGACTAGCAGAGGAGCAGTTCTTC | CASSSWGEGLAEEQFF
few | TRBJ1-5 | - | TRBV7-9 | TGTGCCAGCAGCTTAATGGGGGCTGAGCCCCAGCATTTT | CASSLMGAEPQHF
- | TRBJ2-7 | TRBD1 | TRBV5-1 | TGCGCCAGCAGCTTGGACAGGGGGAACTACGAGCAGTACTTC | CASSLDRGNYEQYF
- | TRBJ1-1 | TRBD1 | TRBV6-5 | TGTGCCAGCTTTCGGACAGGAATGAACACTGAAGCTTTCTTT | CASFRTGMNTEAFF
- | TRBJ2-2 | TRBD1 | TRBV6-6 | TGTGCCTTCGGACAGGGTTCTGGCGGGGAGCTGTTTTTT | CAFGQGSGGELFF
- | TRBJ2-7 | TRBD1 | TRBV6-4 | TGTGCCAGCAGTGACCCTAGGACAGGGCTCTACGAGCAGTACTTC | CASSDPRTGLYEQYF